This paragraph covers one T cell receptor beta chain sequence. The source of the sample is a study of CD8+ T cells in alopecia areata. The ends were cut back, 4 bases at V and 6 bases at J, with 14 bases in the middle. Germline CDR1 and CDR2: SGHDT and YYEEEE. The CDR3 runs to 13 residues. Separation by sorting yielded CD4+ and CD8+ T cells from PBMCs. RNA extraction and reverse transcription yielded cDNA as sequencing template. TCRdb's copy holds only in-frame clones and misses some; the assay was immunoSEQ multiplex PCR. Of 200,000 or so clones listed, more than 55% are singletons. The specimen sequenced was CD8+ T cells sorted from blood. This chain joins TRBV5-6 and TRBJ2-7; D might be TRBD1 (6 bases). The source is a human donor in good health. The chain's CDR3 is CASSTQTGLEQYF. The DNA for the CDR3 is TGTGCCAGCAGCACGCAAACAGGGCTCGAGCAGTACTTC.